Listed below are T cell receptor beta chains from one sample, sequenced in a study of blood T cell repertoires in COVID-19. TCRdb's copy holds only in-frame clones and misses some; the assay was immunoSEQ multiplex PCR. The sample has around 81,000 clones; about 83% are singletons. The material sequenced was peripheral blood. The receptors come from a man older than 75 with acute or convalescent COVID-19. CDR3s include the opening cysteine and the closing phenylalanine or tryptophan. Each record gives: clone size, J gene, D gene, V gene, CDR3 DNA, CDR3 protein. D genes are given only for firm matches. Size is omitted from some rows. Given values are once, few, many or a class for expanded clones.

abundance: few; j_gene: TRBJ1-5; d_gene: .; v_gene: TRBV27; CDR3nt: TGTGCCAGCGTTCAGGGGCCAAGGGGTAGCAATCAGCCCCAGCATTTT; CDR3aa: CASVQGPRGSNQPQHF
abundance: .; j_gene: TRBJ1-2; d_gene: TRBD1; v_gene: TRBV4-3; CDR3nt: TGCGCCAGCAGCCCGACAGGGAAGGATGGCTACACCTTC; CDR3aa: CASSPTGKDGYTF
abundance: .; j_gene: TRBJ1-5; d_gene: .; v_gene: TRBV2; CDR3nt: TGTGCCAGCAGTGAATTCGCCGGGTTTTTGAGCAATCAGCCCCAGCATTTT; CDR3aa: CASSEFAGFLSNQPQHF
abundance: .; j_gene: TRBJ2-5; d_gene: .; v_gene: TRBV5-6; CDR3nt: TGTGCCAGCAGCTTCTTCAAACCAGGGGAGACCCAGTACTTC; CDR3aa: CASSFFKPGETQYF
abundance: .; j_gene: TRBJ1-1; d_gene: TRBD1; v_gene: TRBV7-2; CDR3nt: TGTGCCAGCAGCGCCGCAGGGGGCACTGAAGCTTTCTTT; CDR3aa: CASSAAGGTEAFF
abundance: .; j_gene: TRBJ2-7; d_gene: .; v_gene: TRBV13; CDR3nt: TGTGCCAGCAGCTCGACAGGGTTCGGGACTTACGAGCAGTACTTC; CDR3aa: CASSSTGFGTYEQYF
abundance: .; j_gene: TRBJ1-2; d_gene: .; v_gene: TRBV27; CDR3nt: TGTGCCAGCAGCTTAAAGCGGAACTATGGCTACACCTTC; CDR3aa: CASSLKRNYGYTF
abundance: .; j_gene: TRBJ1-5; d_gene: .; v_gene: TRBV2; CDR3nt: TGTGCCAGCACGGTACAGAATCAGCCCCAGCATTTT; CDR3aa: CASTVQNQPQHF
abundance: .; j_gene: TRBJ2-4; d_gene: TRBD2; v_gene: TRBV7-9; CDR3nt: TGTGCCAGCAGCTCCTACCCTAGTAGCGGGTTAGCCAAAAACATTCAGTACTTC; CDR3aa: CASSSYPSSGLAKNIQYF
abundance: .; j_gene: TRBJ1-2; d_gene: .; v_gene: TRBV7-2; CDR3nt: TGTGCCAGCAGCTTGTCGACACAAGCCACCCGTAACTATGGCTACACCTTC; CDR3aa: CASSLSTQATRNYGYTF
abundance: .; j_gene: TRBJ1-4; d_gene: TRBD1; v_gene: TRBV28; CDR3nt: TGTGCCAGCAGCGGGACAGCAACAACTAATGAAAAACTGTTTTTT; CDR3aa: CASSGTATTNEKLFF
abundance: .; j_gene: TRBJ1-4; d_gene: .; v_gene: TRBV7-2; CDR3nt: TGTGCCAGCAGCTCAGATCTTAATGAAAAACTGTTTTTT; CDR3aa: CASSSDLNEKLFF
abundance: .; j_gene: TRBJ2-5; d_gene: TRBD1; v_gene: TRBV11-2; CDR3nt: TGTGCCAGCAGCTTAGGAAGGACAGGGATCGTGGAGACCCAGTACTTC; CDR3aa: CASSLGRTGIVETQYF
abundance: .; j_gene: TRBJ1-2; d_gene: .; v_gene: TRBV28; CDR3nt: TGTGCCGTCGACAGGCCATCCGGGGATGGCTACACCTTC; CDR3aa: CAVDRPSGDGYTF
abundance: .; j_gene: TRBJ2-7; d_gene: TRBD1; v_gene: TRBV28; CDR3nt: TGTGCCAGCAGTTTAGGGACAGTATCTTACGAGCAGTACTTC; CDR3aa: CASSLGTVSYEQYF
abundance: .; j_gene: TRBJ1-2; d_gene: .; v_gene: TRBV24-1; CDR3nt: TGTGCCACCACGGGAGGGCCGAACTATGGCTACACCTTC; CDR3aa: CATTGGPNYGYTF
abundance: .; j_gene: TRBJ2-7; d_gene: TRBD2; v_gene: TRBV4-1; CDR3nt: TGCGCCAGCAGCCCGCAGGTACTAGCGGGAGGCTACGAGCAGTACTTC; CDR3aa: CASSPQVLAGGYEQYF
abundance: .; j_gene: TRBJ1-1; d_gene: .; v_gene: TRBV21-1; CDR3nt: TGTGCCAGCAGCAAAGACAGGAGTAACATGAACACTGAAGCTTTCTTT; CDR3aa: CASSKDRSNMNTEAFF
abundance: .; j_gene: TRBJ2-5; d_gene: TRBD1; v_gene: TRBV28; CDR3nt: TGTGCCAGCAGTTCGGGACAGGGGTTAGAGACCCAGTACTTC; CDR3aa: CASSSGQGLETQYF
abundance: .; j_gene: TRBJ1-6; d_gene: .; v_gene: TRBV3-1/TRBV3-2; CDR3nt: TGTGCCAGCAGCCAAGATCATCAGAATTCACCCCTCCACTTT; CDR3aa: CASSQDHQNSPLHF
abundance: .; j_gene: TRBJ1-2; d_gene: TRBD1; v_gene: TRBV7-3; CDR3nt: TGTGCCAGCAGCCCCCGGGGGGGAGGGGGCCCTTCCTCCTATGGCTACACCTTC; CDR3aa: CASSPRGGGGPSSYGYTF
abundance: .; j_gene: TRBJ1-2; d_gene: .; v_gene: TRBV18; CDR3nt: TGTGCCAGCTCACCACGTGAGGGCGCGGCTTATGGCTACACCTTC; CDR3aa: CASSPREGAAYGYTF
abundance: .; j_gene: TRBJ2-7; d_gene: .; v_gene: TRBV6-2/TRBV6-3; CDR3nt: TGTGCCAGCAGTTACCGGCGGGAACGGCAGTACTTC; CDR3aa: CASSYRRERQYF
abundance: .; j_gene: TRBJ1-5; d_gene: .; v_gene: TRBV4-1; CDR3nt: TGCGCCAGCAGCCAGGGGAGGGGGGCCCAGCCCCAGCATTTT; CDR3aa: CASSQGRGAQPQHF
abundance: .; j_gene: TRBJ2-3; d_gene: TRBD1; v_gene: TRBV19; CDR3nt: TGTGCCAGTAGTTCTCAGGGGGCCGTCTCCAATACGCAGTATTTT; CDR3aa: CASSSQGAVSNTQYF
abundance: .; j_gene: TRBJ2-6; d_gene: .; v_gene: TRBV19; CDR3nt: TGTGCCAGCATTCAGGGCGCTGGGGCCAACGTCCTGACTTTC; CDR3aa: CASIQGAGANVLTF
abundance: .; j_gene: TRBJ2-7; d_gene: TRBD2; v_gene: TRBV6-2/TRBV6-3; CDR3nt: TGTGCCAGCAGTTTTAGCGGGAGGGATATAACCTACGAGCAGTACTTC; CDR3aa: CASSFSGRDITYEQYF
abundance: .; j_gene: TRBJ2-7; d_gene: TRBD1; v_gene: TRBV7-9; CDR3nt: TGTGCCAGCAGTTTTGGGACAGGGGGCGTCTACGAGCAGTACTTC; CDR3aa: CASSFGTGGVYEQYF
abundance: .; j_gene: TRBJ2-1; d_gene: TRBD1; v_gene: TRBV5-8; CDR3nt: TGTGCCAGAGAGTCCGGGACAGGGATCGACAATGAGCAGTTCTTC; CDR3aa: CARESGTGIDNEQFF
abundance: many; j_gene: TRBJ2-2; d_gene: TRBD2; v_gene: TRBV4-3; CDR3nt: TGCGCCAGCAGCCAAGATTCGGGGGGATACGACGGGGAGCTGTTTTTT; CDR3aa: CASSQDSGGYDGELFF
abundance: .; j_gene: TRBJ1-5; d_gene: .; v_gene: TRBV19; CDR3nt: TGTGCCAGTAGGCTCGGACAGTTCAATCAGCCCCAGCATTTT; CDR3aa: CASRLGQFNQPQHF
abundance: .; j_gene: TRBJ1-4; d_gene: .; v_gene: TRBV18; CDR3nt: TGTGCCAGCTCCGTCCAGGGTGAAAAACTGTTTTTT; CDR3aa: CASSVQGEKLFF
abundance: .; j_gene: TRBJ1-1; d_gene: TRBD1; v_gene: TRBV4-3; CDR3nt: TGCGCCAGCAGCCAAGAAGCCAGGGGGCTAAAGGACACTGAAGCTTTCTTT; CDR3aa: CASSQEARGLKDTEAFF
abundance: .; j_gene: TRBJ2-1; d_gene: TRBD2; v_gene: TRBV19; CDR3nt: TGTGCCAGTAGTATCATGGGACTAGCGGGAGGTAATGAGCAGTTCTTC; CDR3aa: CASSIMGLAGGNEQFF
abundance: .; j_gene: TRBJ2-3; d_gene: .; v_gene: TRBV18; CDR3nt: TGTGCCAGCTCACTCCAGACAGGTACCACAGATACGCAGTATTTT; CDR3aa: CASSLQTGTTDTQYF
abundance: .; j_gene: TRBJ1-2; d_gene: .; v_gene: TRBV30; CDR3nt: TGTGCCTGGAGTGTACAGGCTGGTACAGCTGGCTACACCTTC; CDR3aa: CAWSVQAGTAGYTF
abundance: .; j_gene: TRBJ2-3; d_gene: TRBD2; v_gene: TRBV24-1; CDR3nt: TGTGCCACCGGGACTAGCGGGGGGCTGAGCACAGATACGCAGTATTTT; CDR3aa: CATGTSGGLSTDTQYF
abundance: .; j_gene: TRBJ2-5; d_gene: .; v_gene: TRBV6-2/TRBV6-3; CDR3nt: TGTGCCAGCAGTCTCCCCTGGGACTCAGAGACCCAGTACTTC; CDR3aa: CASSLPWDSETQYF
abundance: .; j_gene: TRBJ2-1; d_gene: TRBD2; v_gene: TRBV7-2; CDR3nt: TGTGCCAGCAGCGTTAGCGGGAGGGCCGAAAATGAGCAGTTCTTC; CDR3aa: CASSVSGRAENEQFF
abundance: .; j_gene: TRBJ1-1; d_gene: TRBD1; v_gene: TRBV4-2; CDR3nt: TGTGCCAGTGGGGAGGGACAGGGGTACACTGAAGCTTTCTTT; CDR3aa: CASGEGQGYTEAFF
abundance: .; j_gene: TRBJ2-2; d_gene: TRBD2; v_gene: TRBV5-1; CDR3nt: TGCGCCAGCAGTTACCGGACTAGCGGGGACACCGGGGAGCTGTTTTTT; CDR3aa: CASSYRTSGDTGELFF
abundance: .; j_gene: TRBJ1-1; d_gene: TRBD1; v_gene: TRBV6-6; CDR3nt: TGTGCTATCAGCGAAGGGGGCGCTGAAGCTTTCTTT; CDR3aa: CAISEGGAEAFF
abundance: .; j_gene: TRBJ1-1; d_gene: TRBD1; v_gene: TRBV9; CDR3nt: TGTGCCAGCAGCGCCGCGGACAGGCCTAGGCACACTGAAGCTTTCTTT; CDR3aa: CASSAADRPRHTEAFF
abundance: .; j_gene: TRBJ1-1; d_gene: TRBD1; v_gene: TRBV6-2/TRBV6-3; CDR3nt: TGTGCCAGCAGTTACTTATCACAGGGGAGCGACACTGAAGCTTTCTTT; CDR3aa: CASSYLSQGSDTEAFF
abundance: .; j_gene: TRBJ2-7; d_gene: TRBD2; v_gene: TRBV20-1; CDR3nt: TGCAGTGCTAGTACCGGGACTAACCCCTACGAGCAGTACTTC; CDR3aa: CSASTGTNPYEQYF
abundance: .; j_gene: TRBJ2-2; d_gene: TRBD2; v_gene: TRBV6-5; CDR3nt: TGTGCCAGCAGTTACTCGGGGAGGGCCACCGGGGAGCTGTTTTTT; CDR3aa: CASSYSGRATGELFF
abundance: .; j_gene: TRBJ2-1; d_gene: .; v_gene: TRBV6-2/TRBV6-3; CDR3nt: TGTGCCAGCAGTTACTCGACTAGTTATGAGCAGTTCTTC; CDR3aa: CASSYSTSYEQFF
abundance: once; j_gene: TRBJ1-3; d_gene: .; v_gene: TRBV20-1; CDR3nt: TGCAGTGCGAGTTCAGGTGAATCTGGAAACACCATATATTTT; CDR3aa: CSASSGESGNTIYF
abundance: .; j_gene: TRBJ1-2; d_gene: TRBD1; v_gene: TRBV5-5; CDR3nt: TGTGCCAGCAGCTTGACAGGGGACGAGTATGGCTACACCTTC; CDR3aa: CASSLTGDEYGYTF
abundance: .; j_gene: TRBJ1-4; d_gene: .; v_gene: TRBV27; CDR3nt: TGTGCCAGCCGCAGCGAATATGAAAAACTGTTTTTT; CDR3aa: CASRSEYEKLFF
abundance: .; j_gene: TRBJ1-1; d_gene: .; v_gene: TRBV19; CDR3nt: TGTGCCAGTACAATTCAGGGGCCTTGGGGGAACACTGAAGCTTTCTTT; CDR3aa: CASTIQGPWGNTEAFF
abundance: .; j_gene: TRBJ1-5; d_gene: TRBD1; v_gene: TRBV7-8; CDR3nt: TGTGCCAGCAGCTTTGCGACAGGGGCGGGTTTTGGGAGCAATCAGCCCCAGCATTTT; CDR3aa: CASSFATGAGFGSNQPQHF
abundance: .; j_gene: TRBJ2-2; d_gene: TRBD2; v_gene: TRBV7-2; CDR3nt: TGTGCCAGCAGGCGGGGGTTACAGAACACCGGGGAGCTGTTTTTT; CDR3aa: CASRRGLQNTGELFF
abundance: .; j_gene: TRBJ2-5; d_gene: TRBD1; v_gene: TRBV4-1; CDR3nt: TGCGCCAGCAGCCAAGGGGGACGGACAGGGACAAGGGAGACCCAGTACTTC; CDR3aa: CASSQGGRTGTRETQYF
abundance: .; j_gene: TRBJ2-3; d_gene: .; v_gene: TRBV14; CDR3nt: TGTGCCAGCAGCCCCCAGGGACTGAGCACAGATACGCAGTATTTT; CDR3aa: CASSPQGLSTDTQYF
abundance: .; j_gene: TRBJ1-2; d_gene: .; v_gene: TRBV7-6; CDR3nt: TGTGCCAGCAGCTTAGTCAGGGATGGGGGCTACACCTTC; CDR3aa: CASSLVRDGGYTF
abundance: .; j_gene: TRBJ2-1; d_gene: .; v_gene: TRBV7-3; CDR3nt: TGTGCCAGCAGCTTAACGACTTCCCATGAGCAGTTCTTC; CDR3aa: CASSLTTSHEQFF
abundance: .; j_gene: TRBJ1-2; d_gene: .; v_gene: TRBV18; CDR3nt: TGTGCCAGCACCGACCGGGAAAACTATGGCTACACCTTC; CDR3aa: CASTDRENYGYTF